These 18 T cell receptor beta chains share one sample of origin, sequenced in a study of cytomegalovirus exposure and HLA in healthy donors. PCR was performed using 60 Vbeta and 13 Jbeta primers. TCRdb's copy holds only in-frame clones and misses some; the assay was immunoSEQ multiplex PCR. The sample lists 150,000 to 200,000 clones, 80% to 90% occurring once. The sequencing sample was made of PBMCs. The receptors come from a man aged 18 to 35 in good health and CMV-seropositive.

This clone was seen once. The chain links TRBV4-2 to TRBJ2-5; D is ambiguous. The CDR3 loop spans 14 amino acids. Trimming left V 1 base short and J 3 bases short, with 9 bases between. Germline loops: CDR1 LGHNA, CDR2 YNFKEQ. CDR3 sequence: CASSQAFGEETQYF. The DNA for the CDR3 is TGTGCCAGCAGCCAAGCATTCGGAGAAGAGACCCAGTACTTC.

This chain connects TRBV30 to TRBJ2-7; TRBD1 agrees at 8 bases. Germline V gives CDR1 GTSNPN, CDR2 SVGIG (reference sequence). With 0 bases clipped from V and 0 bases from J, the junction kept 10 bases outside the gene matches. The CDR3 has 17 amino acids. CDR3 residues: CAWSVSPGQALSYEQYF. The CDR3, as DNA: TGTGCCTGGAGTGTAAGCCCGGGACAGGCACTCTCCTACGAGCAGTACTTC.

The chain couples TRBV2 to TRBJ1-1, with D perhaps matching TRBD1 (6 bases). Germline V gene lookup returns CDR1 SNHLY and CDR2 FYNNEI. The CDR3 runs 15 residues. Between the trimmed V and J ends, which lost 2 bases and 6 bases, there was a span of 16 bases. The CDR3: CASSESGTKFSEAFF. The CDR3 DNA reads TGTGCCAGCAGTGAATCCGGGACAAAGTTCTCTGAAGCTTTCTTT.

This chain links TRBV5-1 with TRBJ1-1; D uncertain. The CDR3 length is 14 residues. Germline CDR1 reads SGHRS; CDR2 reads YFSETQ. V lost 4 bases, J lost 1 base, and 11 bases lay in between. The CDR3 nucleotides read TGCGCCAGCAGCATGGGAGGTGGGAACACTGAAGCTTTCTTT. Translation gives CASSMGGGNTEAFF.

This CDR3 is CASSHAEFSDTDTDTQYF. Here the CDR3 DNA reads TGCGCCAGCAGCCACGCCGAGTTTTCGGACACAGACACAGATACGCAGTATTTT. This chain joins TRBV4-1 and TRBJ2-3; possible D gene TRBD1, 5 bases. V was shortened by 3 bases and J by 2 bases, with 21 bases between the two germline ends. CDR3 size: 18 residues. CDR1 MGHRA and CDR2 YSYEKL come from the germline V gene.

This chain uses TRBV4-1 with TRBJ2-5; 7 bases fit TRBD1. Germline-derived CDR1 and CDR2 are MGHRA and YSYEKL. V dropped 6 bases and J dropped 2; count of bases not matched to a gene: 9. This CDR3 is 15 amino acids long. CDR3 sequence (DNA): TGCGCCAGCAGTCGATCCACGGGACAGCAAGAGACCCAGTACTTC. Translating gives CASSRSTGQQETQYF.

Turning to this clone: An end of the junction differs from the germline gene, which may be a read error. The rearrangement links TRBV13 to TRBJ2-6; D possibly corresponds to TRBD2 (6 bases). The germline V gene encodes CDR1 PRHDT and CDR2 FYEKMQ (reference sequence). The CDR3 sequence is 15 residues long. CDR3 loop: CASSLEGGGANVLTF. DNA for the CDR3: TGTGCCAGCAGTTTAGAGGGAGGTGGGGCCAACGTCCTGACTTTC. The entire variable domain, with the rest obtained from reference TRBV13 and TRBJ2-6, is as follows: AAGVIQSPRHLIKEKRETATLKCYPIPRHDTVYWYQQGPGQDPQFLISFYEKMQSDKGSIPDRFSAQQFSDYHSELNMSSLELGDSALYFCASSLEGGGANVLTFGAGSRLTVL.

The rearrangement links TRBV5-1 to TRBJ2-7, with a weak D call TRBD1 (6 bases). V was pared by 1 base and J by 6 bases, with 14 bases between. The CDR3 is made up of 14 amino acids. Looked up from germline, CDR1 is SGHRS and CDR2 is YFSETQ. The CDR3 bases are TGCGCCAGCAGCTTGCAACCAGGGGAAGGCGAGCAGTACTTC. Amino acids: CASSLQPGEGEQYF.

This sequence joins TRBV7-2 and TRBJ2-3, with TRBD1 matching over 7 bases. In germline, CDR1 is SGHTA, CDR2 FQGNSA. This CDR3 comprises 15 residues. V was pared by 5 bases and J by 4 bases, with 9 bases of the junction left unmatched. The CDR3 reads CASSQAGGYADTQYF. Here the CDR3 DNA reads TGTGCCAGCAGCCAGGCAGGGGGTTATGCAGATACGCAGTATTTT. Looking up the rest from reference TRBV7-2 and TRBJ2-3 gives the full variable domain: GAGVSQSPSNKVTEKGKDVELRCDPISGHTALYWYRQSLGQGLEFLIYFQGNSAPDKSGLPSDRFSAERTGGSVSTLTIQRTQQEDSAVYLCASSQAGGYADTQYFGPGTRLTVL.

The CDR3 DNA sequence: TGTGCCATCAGTGGGACAGACTATGGCTACACCTTC. Protein product: CAISGTDYGYTF. The chain is built from TRBV10-3 and TRBJ1-2, with D possibly matching TRBD1 (6 bases). Per the germline V gene, CDR1 is ENHRY and CDR2 is SYGVKD. V was clipped by 4 bases and J by 3 bases, with 6 bases between them. The CDR3 is 12 residues long.

The genes are TRBV10-3 and TRBJ2-3; TRBD1 is a possible D gene (6 bases). The CDR3 sequence is 15 residues long. V dropped 2 bases and J dropped 2 bases, with 11 bases sitting between them. Germline-derived CDR1 and CDR2 are ENHRY and SYGVKD. In DNA form, the CDR3 reads TGTGCCATCAGTGAGCGGCAGGGGAACACAGATACGCAGTATTTT. Translating gives CAISERQGNTDTQYF.

The chain joins TRBV4-3 to TRBJ2-7; TRBD1 matches 10 bases. The CDR3 has 13 amino acids. From germline, CDR1 is LGHNA and CDR2 YSLEER. V lost 4 bases to trimming and J lost 4 bases; unmatched junction nucleotides: 1. As DNA, the CDR3 is TGCGCCAGCAGCCGGGACAGGGGTTACGAGCAGTACTTC. Translation gives CASSRDRGYEQYF.

The chain joins TRBV7-3 to TRBJ2-2; TRBD2 matches 12 bases. This CDR3 has 18 amino acids. From germline, CDR1 is SGHTA and CDR2 FQGTGA. V gave up 5 bases and J gave up 7 bases; unmatched junction bases: 14. This chain's CDR3 is CASSPMTSGGPPGGELFF. Written as DNA, the CDR3 is TGTGCCAGCAGCCCCATGACTAGCGGGGGACCTCCCGGCGGGGAGCTGTTTTTT. The complete variable domain, with remaining parts taken from reference TRBV7-3 and TRBJ2-2, reads GAGVSQTPSNKVTEKGKYVELRCDPISGHTALYWYRQSLGQGPEFLIYFQGTGAADDSGLPNDRFFAVRPEGSVSTLKIQRTERGDSAVYLCASSPMTSGGPPGGELFFGEGSRLTVL.

This CDR3 is CAGGTGLTTLHF. Here the CDR3 DNA reads TGTGCCGGGGGGACAGGGCTAACGACCCTCCACTTT. The rearrangement links TRBV6-5 to TRBJ1-6; 9 bases line up with TRBD1. In germline, CDR1 is MNHEY, CDR2 SVGAGI. This CDR3 is built from 12 residues. V lost 11 bases and J lost 14; bases outside the gene matches: 10.

In this sample, this clone turned up once. The chain is built from TRBV12-5 and TRBJ2-3; no reliable D call. The CDR3 covers 13 residues. V gave up 4 bases and J gave up 0 bases, with 5 bases separating them. The germline V gene encodes CDR1 LGHNT and CDR2 FRNRAP. CDR3 protein: CASGSLSTDTQYF. In DNA, the CDR3 is TGTGCTAGTGGTTCACTTAGCACAGATACGCAGTATTTT.

The chain uses TRBV7-3 and TRBJ2-1; 7 bases map to TRBD2. The junction had 4 bases not matched to a gene; V was cut back by 2 bases and J by 6 bases. This CDR3 has 14 amino acids. Germline CDR1 and CDR2: SGHTA and FQGTGA. CDR3 loop: CASSLGDYPNEQFF. The CDR3 DNA sequence: TGTGCCAGCAGCTTAGGGGACTACCCCAATGAGCAGTTCTTC.

This sequence joins TRBV9 and TRBJ1-5; 7 bases map to TRBD1. The germline V gene has CDR1 SGDLS and CDR2 YYNGEE. CDR3 length equals 15 residues. V was clipped by 0 bases and J by 3 bases; unmatched bases: 3. This CDR3 is CASSVGTGDNQPQHF. Here the CDR3 DNA reads TGTGCCAGCAGCGTAGGGACAGGCGACAATCAGCCCCAGCATTTT.

This clone appeared once. The chain combines TRBV2 with TRBJ2-7; tentatively, D is TRBD1 (5 bases). V lost 6 bases to trimming and J lost 6 bases, with 15 bases between them. Germline values: CDR1 SNHLY, CDR2 FYNNEI. CDR3 size: 13 residues. The CDR3 spells CASSAGHSPEQYF. The CDR3 nucleotides are TGTGCCAGCAGCGCCGGACACTCTCCCGAGCAGTACTTC.